This T cell receptor (beta chain) is from a study of post-analysis software for immune sequencing data (dated by TCRdb to the mid-2010s). With respect to the entire study: The recorded disease courses included relapsing-remitting, secondary progressive and progressive-relapsing multiple sclerosis, and some patients had no subtype annotation. Patient repertoires were compared against ten to eleven previously published healthy control repertoires from donors aged about 6 to 27 years. A subset of samples was prepared in parallel using single-end sample barcoding, then pooled and co-amplified after Illumina adapter ligation. Broad study findings and their caveats: The multiple sclerosis patient group was slightly younger than the control group. Multiple sclerosis patients had significantly lower normalized Chao1 diversity than controls, a result that suggests substantial peripheral T-cell clonal expansion. Direct clustering with F measure revealed strong co-clustering of samples prepared in the same batch, which led to a batch-effect correction. Patients showed significantly higher frequencies than controls for about 5 TRBV segments, among them TRBV5-6, TRBV5-1 and TRBV20-1.

Library method: PCR. The sample was run on an Illumina HiSeq 2500. To reduce PCR and sequencing biases, unique molecular identifiers were incorporated into the TCR beta cDNA libraries. Approximately 500,000 cDNA molecules were obtained per 1 to 10 million input T cells, so each molecule approximated one T cell. The patient libraries were prepared and sequenced using the same protocol as the earlier healthy control dataset. Samples belonging to the same batch were prepared together, multiplexed and sequenced on a shared HiSeq lane. The source study handled its data this way. Raw barcoded reads were processed with MIGEC, and single-read molecular identifier groups were discarded before consensus assembly and CDR3 extraction. Clonotype tables were post-analysed with VDJtools, and diversity was normalized by down-sampling all datasets to the smallest sample size. To correct batch-related cross-sample contamination, repertoire overlap clustering matched CDR3 amino acid sequences but not nucleotide sequences. TCRdb trimmed public reads at Q25 via fastp, called clones via MiXCR and kept in-frame beta chains. CDR3 protein duplicates are merged, each entry listing the most common genes and DNA. These V and J calls originate from TCRdb's pipeline instead of the authors' own analysis. The sample includes some 800,000 distinct CDR3 sequences, with under 60% observed a single time. The ten largest clones represent approximately 5% of the sample.

TCR beta repertoires were profiled from peripheral blood of about a dozen young patients with multiple sclerosis to demonstrate the VDJtools post-analysis software. The multiple sclerosis patients were children and adolescents between roughly 6 and 16 years of age. About this clonotype: Its antigen is still unknown. It has no much larger one-base neighbor in the sample; base qualities were not kept.

The CDR3 covers 14 residues, taking in both the cysteine and the phenylalanine. Only the CDR3 DNA is retained, 42 bases long and in frame from the first base. Trimming costs V 8 bases and J 7 bases, and their ends lie 18 bases apart. In this chain, TRBV12-3 or TRBV12-4 is recombined with TRBJ2-1; a tentative D call is TRBD2 (6 bases match). The sequence came from a girl between 5 and 17 years old with multiple sclerosis. The material sequenced was blood. For the CDR3, the sequence is CASEGGMSVNEQFF. The nucleotide sequence reads TGTGCCAGCGAGGGCGGGATGAGCGTAAATGAGCAGTTCTTC.